These 9 T cell receptor beta chains originate from one sample sequenced in a study of T cells in Graves' hyperthyroidism and ophthalmopathy. Amplification of TCR beta CDR3 regions was performed using RNA transcripts as template. In the first-round RT-PCR of the TCR CDR3, the HTBI primer set was used. TCRdb re-called the multiplex PCR reads through MiXCR, storing one row per CDR3 protein. The sample comprises approximately 610,000 distinct CDR3 sequences, roughly 14% of which are singletons, and around 4.1% rests with the top ten. The specimen was blood. The receptor set was obtained from a woman aged 40 to 55 with Graves' ophthalmopathy.

The table lists this clonotype with many counts. The V gene is TRBV28, the J gene TRBJ2-7; 8 bases agree with TRBD1. The V and J ends lost 6 bases and 4 bases, in that order; junction bases with no gene match: 8. Germline CDR1 and CDR2: MDHEN and SYDVKM. The CDR3 spans 14 residues. As DNA, the CDR3 is TGTGCCAGCAGATCAGGGGGCCTACAATACGAGCAGTACTTC. This gives the protein CASRSGGLQYEQYF.

This clonotype was observed many times. A much larger clone lies one base from this, so it may be a read error. This CDR3 reads CASSGTGATEAFF. The CDR3 coding sequence is TGTGCCAGCAGCGGAACAGGGGCCACTGAAGCTTTCTTT. The genes are TRBV7-9 and TRBJ1-1; 7 positions match TRBD1. CDR1 and CDR2 (germline): SEHNR, FQNEAQ (reference sequence). The CDR3 is 13 residues long. The V and J ends lost 5 bases and 4 bases, in that order; junction bases with no gene match: 4.

A few counts support this clonotype. The chain links TRBV11-2 to TRBJ2-7; the D gene is possibly TRBD1 (5 bases). Germline CDR1 and CDR2: SGHAT and FQNNGV. This CDR3 is 15 amino acids long. V was pared by 0 bases and J by 3 bases, with 12 bases between. The CDR3 DNA is TGTGCCAGCAGCTTAGATCTTGGGGCCCTCTACGAGCAGTACTTC. It specifies CASSLDLGALYEQYF.

This clonotype was seen a handful of times. One end of the junction is discordant with germline, which a read error may explain. This rearrangement joins TRBV12-3 or TRBV12-4 to TRBJ2-4; TRBD2 matches at 9 bases. This CDR3 has 15 residues. The CDR3: CAGSYSGGGKNIQYF. Here the CDR3 DNA reads TGTGCCGGCAGTTATAGCGGGGGCGGCAAAAACATTCAGTACTTC.

This clonotype was detected many times. The chain combines TRBV10-3 with TRBJ1-5; D not resolved. The CDR3 length is 12 residues. Germline V gene sequence: CDR1 ENHRY, CDR2 SYGVKD. Trimming stripped 7 bases from V and 1 base from J, with 5 bases between. CDR3 in amino acids: CAIKASNQPQHF. In DNA form, the CDR3 reads TGTGCCATCAAAGCCAGCAATCAGCCCCAGCATTTT.

The genes are TRBV5-1 and TRBJ2-7, with D tentatively TRBD1 (6 bases). The CDR3 consists of 12 residues. Trimming shortened V by 5 bases and J by 5 bases, and 11 bases separated the two germline ends. The germline V gene encodes CDR1 SGHRS and CDR2 YFSETQ. The CDR3 reads CASSRGSNEQYF. CDR3 DNA: TGCGCCAGCAGTAGGGGGTCGAACGAGCAGTACTTC.

V usage is TRBV3-1 and J usage is TRBJ1-5; unclear D gene. CDR3 length: 15 residues. Germline lookup yields CDR1 LGHDT and CDR2 YNNKEL (reference sequence). Trimming removed 0 bases at V and 8 bases at J, with 14 bases between. The DNA for the CDR3 is TGTGCCAGCAGCCAAGACTTGGGGTTGAACAAGCCCCAGCATTTT. Its translation is CASSQDLGLNKPQHF.

This clonotype was counted many times. The chain has TRBV7-2 and TRBJ2-7; D perhaps matches TRBD2 (6 bases). V was cut by 4 bases and J by 0 bases, with 10 bases left in between. Looked up from germline, CDR1 is SGHTA and CDR2 is FQGNSA. The CDR3 runs to 14 residues. CDR3 in amino acids: CASSWDWNSYEQYF. As DNA, the CDR3 is TGTGCCAGCAGCTGGGACTGGAACTCCTACGAGCAGTACTTC.

This clonotype was recorded at least ten times. The chain uses TRBV15 and TRBJ2-5, with D possibly TRBD2 on 6 matching bases. Per the germline V gene, CDR1 is LNHNV and CDR2 is YYDKDF (reference sequence). The V end lost 0 bases, the J end lost 1 base, and 18 bases lay between the germline ends. The CDR3 totals 18 residues. In DNA, the CDR3 is TGTGCCACCAGCAGAGATCAGCCCCTGGCGGGATTCCAAGAGACCCAGTACTTC. Protein sequence: CATSRDQPLAGFQETQYF.